Listed below are T cell receptor beta chains from one sample, sequenced in a study of T cell responses to AZD1222 COVID-19 vaccine. Produced via immunoSEQ multiplex PCR; TCRdb's table is partial and in-frame only. The sample shows 100,000 to 130,000 clones, about 90% of them seen only once. This specimen consisted of peripheral blood, obtained 28 days after the second AZD1222 dose. The receptors stem from an adult who received the AZD1222 COVID-19 vaccine. Both conserved end residues are part of each CDR3. A D gene is named only where the DNA matches it firmly. The size entry is marked missing in some rows and otherwise reads once, few, many or a size class.

J | size | V | D | DNA | CDR3
TRBJ2-1 | once | TRBV6-2/TRBV6-3 | NA | TGTGCCAGCAGTCTTTACCAGCCGGATTACAATGAGCAGTTCTTC | CASSLYQPDYNEQFF
TRBJ1-1 | NA | TRBV5-8 | NA | TGTGCCAGCAGCTTGATAGTCACGGTTCTGGACACAAGAAACACTGAAGCTTTCTTT | CASSLIVTVLDTRNTEAFF
TRBJ2-7 | NA | TRBV20-1 | TRBD1 | TGCAGTGCTAGTGGTGACAGGGGGATTAAGGTGCAGTACTTC | CSASGDRGIKVQYF
TRBJ1-2 | NA | TRBV2 | NA | TGTGCCAGCAGTTCTTCTGACAGGTCCAGCGGCTACACCTTC | CASSSSDRSSGYTF
TRBJ2-1 | NA | TRBV15 | NA | TGTGCCACTATGGCCCGTAATGAGCAGTTCTTC | CATMARNEQFF
TRBJ1-2 | NA | TRBV4-3 | NA | TGCGCCAGCAGCCAAGGGGGAGGACAGTATGGCTACACCTTC | CASSQGGGQYGYTF
TRBJ2-5 | NA | TRBV6-5 | NA | TGTGCCAGTACCAACAGGGTAGAGACCCAGTACTTC | CASTNRVETQYF
TRBJ1-3 | NA | TRBV4-1 | NA | TGCGCCAGCAGCCAAGATCTTCCGACGGCCTCTGGAAACACCATATATTTT | CASSQDLPTASGNTIYF
TRBJ2-7 | NA | TRBV7-8 | NA | TGTGCCAGCAGCCTCCCTGAGGTGGAGCAGTACTTC | CASSLPEVEQYF
TRBJ1-2 | NA | TRBV6-1 | NA | TGTGCCAGCAGAGAAGGATCAGCGAGCTATGGCTACACCTTC | CASREGSASYGYTF
TRBJ2-7 | NA | TRBV10-3 | NA | TGTGCCATCAGCGTCCGGGGAGATTCCGAGCAGTACTTC | CAISVRGDSEQYF
TRBJ2-7 | NA | TRBV5-1 | NA | TGCGCCAGCAGCGTCGGCAGGTACTACGAGCAGTACTTC | CASSVGRYYEQYF
TRBJ2-3 | NA | TRBV24-1 | TRBD2 | TGTGCCACCAGTGGTGGACTAGCTAGCACAGATACGCAGTATTTT | CATSGGLASTDTQYF
TRBJ2-5 | NA | TRBV6-6 | TRBD1 | TGTGCCAGCAGTACGGGACAGGGGGCGGGAGAGACCCAGTACTTC | CASSTGQGAGETQYF
TRBJ1-5 | NA | TRBV6-5 | NA | TGTGCCAGCAGGGTGGGAGTATATAGCAATCAGCCCCAGCATTTT | CASRVGVYSNQPQHF
TRBJ2-3 | NA | TRBV30 | NA | TGTGCCTGGAGAACCCCCGGGGGAGATACGCAGTATTTT | CAWRTPGGDTQYF
TRBJ2-1 | NA | TRBV6-5 | NA | TGTGCCAGCAGGGGCAACTACAATGAGCAGTTCTTC | CASRGNYNEQFF
TRBJ2-7 | NA | TRBV21-1 | NA | TGTGCCAGCAGCCTAAGGGACAGGGTTACCTACGAGCAGTACTTC | CASSLRDRVTYEQYF
TRBJ1-5 | NA | TRBV7-8 | TRBD1 | TGTGCCAGCAGCCCGCGAGCTGAACAGGGGAGCAGCAATCAGCCCCAGCATTTT | CASSPRAEQGSSNQPQHF
TRBJ2-7 | NA | TRBV6-5 | NA | TGTGCCAGCAGTTACTCCGGAGAGGCAACCTACGAGCAGTACTTC | CASSYSGEATYEQYF
TRBJ1-4 | NA | TRBV10-3 | NA | TGTGCCACCGGACAAGGGGGTGCGGGTAATGAAAAACTGTTTTTT | CATGQGGAGNEKLFF
TRBJ1-3 | NA | TRBV28 | NA | TGTGCCAGCAAAAAGGTTCGGACGGCCTCTGGAAACACCATATATTTT | CASKKVRTASGNTIYF
TRBJ2-7 | NA | TRBV5-4 | TRBD2 | TGTGCCAGCAGCTTTTTGACTAGCGTATCCTACGAGCAGTACTTC | CASSFLTSVSYEQYF
TRBJ1-1 | NA | TRBV7-3 | NA | TGTGCCAGCAGCTTAGCGGGGGTGAACACTGAAGCTTTCTTT | CASSLAGVNTEAFF
TRBJ2-1 | NA | TRBV29-1 | NA | TGCAGCGTTGAAAAAACTGAAGGAAATGAGCAGTTCTTC | CSVEKTEGNEQFF
TRBJ2-7 | NA | TRBV3-1/TRBV3-2 | TRBD1 | TGTGCCAGCTGCCGGGGACAGGGAATCGGCGAGCAGTACTTC | CASCRGQGIGEQYF
TRBJ1-1 | once | TRBV7-8 | NA | TGTGCCAGCAGCCGGAATTCGGAAGCTTTCTTT | CASSRNSEAFF
TRBJ2-6 | NA | TRBV20-1 | NA | TGCAGTGCCCATGGGGCCAACGTCCTGACTTTC | CSAHGANVLTF
TRBJ2-4 | NA | TRBV7-9 | TRBD1 | TGTGCCAGCAGCCCAACAGGGGGACTTGTGAACATTCAGTACTTC | CASSPTGGLVNIQYF
TRBJ1-4 | NA | TRBV27 | TRBD1 | TGTGCCAGCAGTTTAGAGAGCAGGGGGCGGCGTGAAAAACTGTTTTTT | CASSLESRGRREKLFF
TRBJ1-5 | many | TRBV10-2 | NA | TGCGCCAGCAGTGAGTCAGGGGGCAATCAGCCCCAGCATTTT | CASSESGGNQPQHF
TRBJ2-4 | NA | TRBV3-1/TRBV3-2 | NA | TGTGCCAGCAGCCAAGCACAACAGATTCAGTACTTC | CASSQAQQIQYF
TRBJ2-5 | NA | TRBV2 | NA | TGTGCCAGCAGACGCGACAGGCAAGAGACCCAGTACTTC | CASRRDRQETQYF
TRBJ1-5 | NA | TRBV7-9 | NA | TGTGCCAGCAGCAAGGACGCGAACAATCAGCCCCAGCATTTT | CASSKDANNQPQHF
TRBJ2-3 | NA | TRBV2 | TRBD2 | TGTGCCAGCAGTGCGCGACTAGCGGGGGTCACAGATACGCAGTATTTT | CASSARLAGVTDTQYF
TRBJ1-1 | NA | TRBV6-1 | NA | TGTGCCAGCAGTGAAGGGGGGCCCAGGGGCACTGAAGCTTTCTTT | CASSEGGPRGTEAFF
TRBJ2-1 | NA | TRBV10-3 | TRBD2 | TGTGCCATCAGCGAGGGGACTAGCGGGAGATACAATGAGCAGTTCTTC | CAISEGTSGRYNEQFF
TRBJ2-7 | once | TRBV7-9 | NA | TGTGCCAGCAGCTTCGCGGACCACTCCTACGAGCAGTACTTC | CASSFADHSYEQYF